This T cell receptor beta chain was sequenced for a study of spatial heterogeneity in lung cancer. MiXCR, applied by TCRdb to the 5' RACE reads, yields one record per CDR3 protein. Among under 800 distinct CDR3 sequences, roughly half were seen once, and the ten largest hold roughly an eighth. Time point here: sample taken at primary tumor resection. Sequencing covered unsorted whole RNA taken from tumor, nontumor lung or frozen PBMC. V was clipped by 6 bases and J by 13 bases; unmatched bases: 6. This CDR3 region has 12 residues. Turning to this clonotype: Since it is a stray read in a library aimed at alpha chains, this beta chain has a size that is not meaningful.

The material was PBMCs, obtained at surgery. This chain joins TRBV12-3 or TRBV12-4 and TRBJ1-4; 9 bases are shared with TRBD1. This TCR was sampled from a male donor with early-stage non-small cell lung cancer. The CDR3 loop reads CASSRDRGRLFF. The CDR3 DNA sequence: TGTGCCAGCAGCCGAGACAGGGGGAGACTGTTTTTT.